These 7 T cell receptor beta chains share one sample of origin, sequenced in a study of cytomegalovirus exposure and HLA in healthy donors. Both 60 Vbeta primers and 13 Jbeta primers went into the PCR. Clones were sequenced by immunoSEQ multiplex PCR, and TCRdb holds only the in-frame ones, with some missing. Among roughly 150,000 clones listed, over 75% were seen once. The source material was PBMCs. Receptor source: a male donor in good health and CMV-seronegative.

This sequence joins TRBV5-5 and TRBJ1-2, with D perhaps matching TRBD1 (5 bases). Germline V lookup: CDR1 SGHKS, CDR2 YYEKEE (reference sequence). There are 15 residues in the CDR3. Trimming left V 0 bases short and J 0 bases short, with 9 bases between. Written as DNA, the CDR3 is TGTGCCAGCAGCTTGGAGACAGAGACTAACTATGGCTACACCTTC. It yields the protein CASSLETETNYGYTF.

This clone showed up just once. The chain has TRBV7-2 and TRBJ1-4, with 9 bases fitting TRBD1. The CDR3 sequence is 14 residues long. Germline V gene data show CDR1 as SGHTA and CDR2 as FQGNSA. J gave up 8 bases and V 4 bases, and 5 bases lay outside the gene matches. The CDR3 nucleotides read TGTGCCAGCAGCTCCGGACAGGGGCACGAAAAACTGTTTTTT. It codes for CASSSGQGHEKLFF.

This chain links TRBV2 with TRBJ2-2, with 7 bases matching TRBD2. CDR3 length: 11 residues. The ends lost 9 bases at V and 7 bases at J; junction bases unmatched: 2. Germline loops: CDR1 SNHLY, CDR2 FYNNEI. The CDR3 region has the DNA TGTGCCAGACTAGCGCACGGGGAGCTGTTTTTT. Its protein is CARLAHGELFF.

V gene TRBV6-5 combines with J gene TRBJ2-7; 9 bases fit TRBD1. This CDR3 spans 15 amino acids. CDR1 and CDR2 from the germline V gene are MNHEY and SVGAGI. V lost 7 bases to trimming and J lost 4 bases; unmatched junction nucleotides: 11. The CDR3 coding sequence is TGTGCCAGCAACACCTTGGGACAGGGTATTTACGAGCAGTACTTC. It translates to CASNTLGQGIYEQYF.

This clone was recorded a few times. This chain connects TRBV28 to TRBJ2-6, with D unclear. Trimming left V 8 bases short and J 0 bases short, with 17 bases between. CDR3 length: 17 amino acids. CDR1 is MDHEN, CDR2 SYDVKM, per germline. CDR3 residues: CASASGSQASGANVLTF. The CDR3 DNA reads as TGTGCCAGCGCCTCCGGTTCCCAAGCCTCTGGGGCCAACGTCCTGACTTTC.

The CDR3 sequence: CASSPTRTAGSGANVLTF. The CDR3 DNA is TGCGCCAGCAGCCCAACACGGACAGCCGGCTCTGGGGCCAACGTCCTGACTTTC. V and J are TRBV4-1 and TRBJ2-6; a possible D gene is TRBD1 (6 bases). This CDR3 region has 18 residues. V lost 4 bases to trimming and J lost 0 bases, with 16 bases between them. Germline CDR1 reads MGHRA; CDR2 reads YSYEKL.

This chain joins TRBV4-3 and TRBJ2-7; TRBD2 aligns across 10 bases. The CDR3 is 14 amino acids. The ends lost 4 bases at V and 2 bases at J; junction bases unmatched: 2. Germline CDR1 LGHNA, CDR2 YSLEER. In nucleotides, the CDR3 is TGCGCCAGCAGCCCTAGCGGGGGAACCTACGAGCAGTACTTC. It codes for CASSPSGGTYEQYF.